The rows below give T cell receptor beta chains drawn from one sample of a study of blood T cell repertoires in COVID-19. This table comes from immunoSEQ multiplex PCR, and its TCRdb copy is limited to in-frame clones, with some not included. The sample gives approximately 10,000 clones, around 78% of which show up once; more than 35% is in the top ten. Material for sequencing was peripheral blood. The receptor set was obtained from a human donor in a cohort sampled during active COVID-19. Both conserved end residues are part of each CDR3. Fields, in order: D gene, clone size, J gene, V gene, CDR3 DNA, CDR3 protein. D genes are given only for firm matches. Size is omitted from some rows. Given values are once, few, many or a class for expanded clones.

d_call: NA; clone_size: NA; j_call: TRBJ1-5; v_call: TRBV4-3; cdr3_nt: TGCGCCAGCAGCCAAGATCGGGCGGGGGTCGGTCAGCCCCAGCATTTT; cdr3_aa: CASSQDRAGVGQPQHF
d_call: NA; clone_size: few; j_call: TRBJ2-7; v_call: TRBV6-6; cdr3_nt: TGTGCCAGCAGTTCCGCAAACAGGGCCCACGAGCAGTACTTC; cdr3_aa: CASSSANRAHEQYF
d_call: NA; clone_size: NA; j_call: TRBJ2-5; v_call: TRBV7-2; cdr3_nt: TGTGCCAGCAGCTTAACCGGTTGGGAGACCCAGTACTTC; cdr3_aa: CASSLTGWETQYF
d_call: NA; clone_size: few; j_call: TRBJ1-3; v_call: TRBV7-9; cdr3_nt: TGTGCCAGCAGCCCCCAGAGAAACACCATATATTTT; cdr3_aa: CASSPQRNTIYF
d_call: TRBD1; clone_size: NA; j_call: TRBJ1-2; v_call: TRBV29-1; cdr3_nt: TGCAGCGGCGGGACAGGCTCCTATGGCTACACCTTC; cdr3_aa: CSGGTGSYGYTF
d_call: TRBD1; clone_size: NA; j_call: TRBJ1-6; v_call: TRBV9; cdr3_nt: TGTGCCAGCAGCGCGTGGGACAGGCGTTCACCCCTCCACTTT; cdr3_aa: CASSAWDRRSPLHF
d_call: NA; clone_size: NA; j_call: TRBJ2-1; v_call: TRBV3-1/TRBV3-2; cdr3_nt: TGTGCCAGCAGCCCAGACCTGGTGAAACATTCCTACAATGAGCAGTTCTTC; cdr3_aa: CASSPDLVKHSYNEQFF
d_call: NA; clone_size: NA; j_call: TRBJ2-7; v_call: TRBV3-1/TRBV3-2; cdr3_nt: TGTGCCAGCAGAGACGGATTGACACCCCCCTCCGTGACCTACGAGCAGTACTTC; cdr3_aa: CASRDGLTPPSVTYEQYF
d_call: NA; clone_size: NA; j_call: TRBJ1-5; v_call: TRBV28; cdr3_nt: TGTGCCAGCAGTTTAGGGCGGGGTAATCAGCCCCAGCATTTT; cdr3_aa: CASSLGRGNQPQHF
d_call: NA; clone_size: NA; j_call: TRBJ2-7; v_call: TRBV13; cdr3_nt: TGTGCCAGCAGCCCATCCCGGGAATTGCAGTACTTC; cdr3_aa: CASSPSRELQYF
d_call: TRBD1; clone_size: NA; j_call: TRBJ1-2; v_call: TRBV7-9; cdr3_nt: TGTGCCAGCAGCCCAAAGACAGGGGATAATGGCTACACCTTC; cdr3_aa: CASSPKTGDNGYTF
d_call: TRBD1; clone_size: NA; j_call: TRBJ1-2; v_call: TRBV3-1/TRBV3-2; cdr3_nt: TGTGCCAGCAGCCAAATGGGACAGGGGTCGGGCTACACCTTC; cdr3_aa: CASSQMGQGSGYTF
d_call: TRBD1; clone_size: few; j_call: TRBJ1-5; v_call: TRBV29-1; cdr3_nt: TGCAGCGTTGAGCCGGACAGGGGGGGTCAGCCCCAGCATTTT; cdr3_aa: CSVEPDRGGQPQHF
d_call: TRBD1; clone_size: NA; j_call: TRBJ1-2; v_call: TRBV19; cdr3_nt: TGTGCCAGTGGACAGGGGGGCTATGGCTACACCTTC; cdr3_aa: CASGQGGYGYTF
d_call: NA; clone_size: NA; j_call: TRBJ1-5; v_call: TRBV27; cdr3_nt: TGTGCCAGCAGCGATAGGGCAGGGTACAATCAGCCCCAGCATTTT; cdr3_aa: CASSDRAGYNQPQHF
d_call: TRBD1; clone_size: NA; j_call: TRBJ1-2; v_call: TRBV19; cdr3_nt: TGTGCCACCTCGAAACAGGGGCTCGACTATGGCTACACCTTC; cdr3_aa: CATSKQGLDYGYTF
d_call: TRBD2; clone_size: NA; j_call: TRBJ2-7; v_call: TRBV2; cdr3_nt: TGTGCCGGCCAAGAGGCGGGGGGGATCGGGGAGCAGTACTTC; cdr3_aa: CAGQEAGGIGEQYF
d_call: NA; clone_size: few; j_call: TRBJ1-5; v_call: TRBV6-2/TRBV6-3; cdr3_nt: TGTGCCAGCAACCCCAGGACTCCCCCTAATCAGCCCCAGCATTTT; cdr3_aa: CASNPRTPPNQPQHF
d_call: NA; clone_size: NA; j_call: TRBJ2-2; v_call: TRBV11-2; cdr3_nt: TGTGCCAGCAGCCCGGGGGTCGCCGGGGAGCTGTTTTTT; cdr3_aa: CASSPGVAGELFF
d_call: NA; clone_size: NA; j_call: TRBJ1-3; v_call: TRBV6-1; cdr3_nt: TGTGCCAGCAGTGAGGCAGGGGCCGGCGACACCATATATTTT; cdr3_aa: CASSEAGAGDTIYF
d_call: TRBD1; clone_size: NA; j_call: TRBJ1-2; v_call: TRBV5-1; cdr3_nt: TGCGCCAGCAGTTCCGGGACAGGCCTAGGGGGCTACACCTTC; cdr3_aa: CASSSGTGLGGYTF